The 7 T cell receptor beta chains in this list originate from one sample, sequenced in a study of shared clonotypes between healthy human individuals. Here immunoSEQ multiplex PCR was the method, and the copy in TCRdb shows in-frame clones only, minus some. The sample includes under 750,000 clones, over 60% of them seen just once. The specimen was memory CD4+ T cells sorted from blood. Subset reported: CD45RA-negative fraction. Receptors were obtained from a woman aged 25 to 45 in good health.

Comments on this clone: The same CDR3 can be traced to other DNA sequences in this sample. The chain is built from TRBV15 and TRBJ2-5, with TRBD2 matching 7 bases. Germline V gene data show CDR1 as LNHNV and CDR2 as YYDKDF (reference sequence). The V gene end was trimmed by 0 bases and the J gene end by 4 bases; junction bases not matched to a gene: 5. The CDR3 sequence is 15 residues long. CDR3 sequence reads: CATSRDLGEGETQYF. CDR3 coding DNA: TGTGCCACCAGCAGAGATTTGGGGGAGGGAGAGACCCAGTACTTC. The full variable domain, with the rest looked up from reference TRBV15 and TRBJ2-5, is DAMVIQNPRYQVTQFGKPVTLSCSQTLNHNVMYWYQQKSSQAPKLLFHYYDKDFNNEADTPDNFQSRRPNTSFCFLDIRSPGLGDTAMYLCATSRDLGEGETQYFGPGTRLLVL.

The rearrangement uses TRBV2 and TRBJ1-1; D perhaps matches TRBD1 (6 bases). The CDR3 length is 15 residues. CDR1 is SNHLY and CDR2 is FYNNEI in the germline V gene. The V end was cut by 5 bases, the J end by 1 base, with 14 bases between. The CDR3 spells CASSSSRGWNTEAFF. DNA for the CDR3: TGTGCCAGCAGTTCATCTAGGGGGTGGAACACTGAAGCTTTCTTT.

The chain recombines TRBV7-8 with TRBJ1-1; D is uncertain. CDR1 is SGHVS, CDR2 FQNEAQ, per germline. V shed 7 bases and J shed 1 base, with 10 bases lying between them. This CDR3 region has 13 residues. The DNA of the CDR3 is TGTGCCAGCACCCTAGGGTCGAACACTGAAGCTTTCTTT. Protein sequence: CASTLGSNTEAFF.

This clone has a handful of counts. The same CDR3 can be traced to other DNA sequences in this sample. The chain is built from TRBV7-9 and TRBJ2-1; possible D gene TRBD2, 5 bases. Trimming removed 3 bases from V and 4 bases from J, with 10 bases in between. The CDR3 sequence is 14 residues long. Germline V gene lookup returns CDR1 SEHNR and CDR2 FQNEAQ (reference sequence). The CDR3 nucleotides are TGTGCCAGCAGCTTGGTGGACTTTTACAATGAGCAGTTCTTC. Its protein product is CASSLVDFYNEQFF.

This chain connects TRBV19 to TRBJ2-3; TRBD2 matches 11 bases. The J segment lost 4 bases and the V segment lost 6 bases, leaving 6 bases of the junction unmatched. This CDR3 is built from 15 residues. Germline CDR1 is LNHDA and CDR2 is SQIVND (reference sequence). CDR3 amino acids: CASSQTSGTPDTQYF. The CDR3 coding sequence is TGTGCCAGTAGCCAGACTAGCGGGACCCCAGATACGCAGTATTTT.

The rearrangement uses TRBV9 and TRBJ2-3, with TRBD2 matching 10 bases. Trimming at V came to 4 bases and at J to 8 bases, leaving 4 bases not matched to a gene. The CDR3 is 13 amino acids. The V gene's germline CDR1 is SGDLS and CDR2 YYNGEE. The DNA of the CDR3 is TGTGCCAGCAGCTCCAGACTAGCGGGTACGCAGTATTTT. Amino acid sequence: CASSSRLAGTQYF.

The CDR3 reads CASSETGLRLDTQYF. The CDR3 DNA sequence: TGTGCCAGTAGTGAAACAGGATTACGGCTGGATACGCAGTATTTT. The rearrangement uses TRBV19 and TRBJ2-3, with a possible D match to TRBD1 (5 bases). From germline, CDR1 is LNHDA and CDR2 SQIVND (reference sequence). V gave up 5 bases and J gave up 6 bases, with 18 bases separating them. The CDR3 contains 15 residues. Combining the CDR3 with reference TRBV19 and TRBJ2-3 gives the whole variable domain DGGITQSPKYLFRKEGQNVTLSCEQNLNHDAMYWYRQDPGQGLRLIYYSQIVNDFQKGDIAEGYSVSREKKESFPLTVTSAQKNPTAFYLCASSETGLRLDTQYFGPGTRLTVL.